Presented here are 2 T cell receptor beta chains from one specimen sequenced in a study of blood T cell repertoires in COVID-19. Measured with immunoSEQ multiplex PCR; TCRdb has only the in-frame clones, and not every one. The sample shows 27,000 or so clones, 91% of them seen only once. Sequencing was performed on peripheral blood. These receptor sequences come from a human donor with active COVID-19. The donor label of this sample is uncertain.

This chain links TRBV7-2 with TRBJ1-5, with 8 bases matching TRBD1. Germline assignment: CDR1 SGHTA and CDR2 FQGNSA. Germline trimming cut 1 base from V and 6 bases from J; bases unmatched to any gene: 11. The CDR3 has 17 amino acids. The DNA of the CDR3 is TGTGCCAGCAGCTTAGGGCCAGGGGGCAGTACGGGTCAGCCCCAGCATTTT. Protein sequence: CASSLGPGGSTGQPQHF.

V is TRBV5-6 and J is TRBJ2-2; tentatively, D is TRBD2 (5 bases). Germline CDR1 SGHDT, CDR2 YYEEEE. This CDR3 comprises 15 residues. Trimming removed 2 bases from V and 2 bases from J, with 10 bases in between. The CDR3 sequence: CASSFARLNTGELFF. The DNA of the CDR3 is TGTGCCAGCAGCTTCGCCAGACTAAACACCGGGGAGCTGTTTTTT.